These T cell receptor beta chains were read from a single sample in a study of T cell responses to AZD1222 COVID-19 vaccine. Profiling relied on immunoSEQ multiplex PCR, and the TCRdb table lists in-frame clones only, not all of them. Here the sample spans approximately 130,000 clones, approximately 85% being singletons. The starting material was peripheral blood, obtained 28 days after the second dose of the MenACWY control vaccine. The receptors derive from an adult who received the MenACWY meningococcal vaccine as a control. CDR3s include the opening cysteine and the closing phenylalanine or tryptophan. Fields, in order: J gene, clone size, V gene, D gene, CDR3 DNA, CDR3 protein. A D gene is named only where the DNA matches it firmly. Clone sizes are given selectively: once, few, many, or a class where the clone is expanded.

J: TRBJ2-5
size: .
V: TRBV7-9
D: .
DNA: TGTGCCAGCAGCTTAGCCGAGGTTGAGACCCAGTACTTC
CDR3: CASSLAEVETQYF

J: TRBJ1-1
size: .
V: TRBV3-1/TRBV3-2
D: .
DNA: TGTGCCAGCAGCGTTCAGGGGAACACTGAAGCTTTCTTT
CDR3: CASSVQGNTEAFF

J: TRBJ2-7
size: .
V: TRBV7-2
D: TRBD2
DNA: TGTGCCAGCAGCTTATCGTCTGGCGGGGGGGCGTACTTC
CDR3: CASSLSSGGGAYF

J: TRBJ1-5
size: .
V: TRBV2
D: .
DNA: TGTGCCAGCAGTGGGGGGGGGAATCAGCCCCAGCATTTT
CDR3: CASSGGGNQPQHF

J: TRBJ1-6
size: .
V: TRBV27
D: .
DNA: TGTGCCAGCAGTTTTGATGGCAGGGTAGATTCACCCCTCCACTTT
CDR3: CASSFDGRVDSPLHF

J: TRBJ2-7
size: .
V: TRBV27
D: .
DNA: TGTGCCAGCAGTTTGAAAGGGGTCGGATCCTACGAGCAGTACTTC
CDR3: CASSLKGVGSYEQYF

J: TRBJ2-7
size: .
V: TRBV14
D: .
DNA: TGTGCCAGCAGCCAAGGTCTGGTCGAGCAGTACTTC
CDR3: CASSQGLVEQYF

J: TRBJ1-6
size: few
V: TRBV28
D: .
DNA: TGTGCCAGCCTCGAGGGGGGTAGCTCCTATAATTCACCCCTCCACTTT
CDR3: CASLEGGSSYNSPLHF

J: TRBJ2-1
size: once
V: TRBV6-1
D: .
DNA: TGTGCCAGCAGTGAAGTATCGGCGGGATCGGATGAGCAGTTCTTC
CDR3: CASSEVSAGSDEQFF

J: TRBJ1-5
size: .
V: TRBV4-1
D: .
DNA: TGCGCCAGCAGCCAAGAAGCTGGTCAGCCCCAGCATTTT
CDR3: CASSQEAGQPQHF

J: TRBJ1-2
size: many
V: TRBV2
D: .
DNA: TGTGCCAGCAGGGCGGGGGGACCTATTCATGGCTACACCTTC
CDR3: CASRAGGPIHGYTF

J: TRBJ1-3
size: .
V: TRBV18
D: .
DNA: TGTGCCAGCTCAGCCCAGATTTTGCCTGGAAACACCATATATTTT
CDR3: CASSAQILPGNTIYF

J: TRBJ2-6
size: .
V: TRBV2
D: TRBD2
DNA: TGTGCCAGCAGTGACCGGGAGGCGTCCTCTGGGGCCAACGTCCTGACTTTC
CDR3: CASSDREASSGANVLTF

J: TRBJ2-2
size: .
V: TRBV5-4
D: .
DNA: TGTGCCAGCAGCTTGGTGATTGGGGATTGGGGCACCGGGGAGCTGTTTTTT
CDR3: CASSLVIGDWGTGELFF

J: TRBJ1-6
size: .
V: TRBV6-6
D: .
DNA: TGTGCCGCCCGTGGATTATCTCGGTCACCCCTCCACTTT
CDR3: CAARGLSRSPLHF

J: TRBJ1-2
size: .
V: TRBV19
D: TRBD1
DNA: TGTGCCAGTAGCCCACTAACAGGGGTGTTAATTGGGGGCTACACCTTC
CDR3: CASSPLTGVLIGGYTF

J: TRBJ2-1
size: .
V: TRBV30
D: TRBD1
DNA: TGTGCCTGGAACAGGGGGCTCAGTGATGAGCAGTTCTTC
CDR3: CAWNRGLSDEQFF

J: TRBJ1-2
size: .
V: TRBV29-1
D: .
DNA: TGCAGCGTTGAAGTTTCTCGGGGATCTATTTTGGGCTACACCTTC
CDR3: CSVEVSRGSILGYTF

J: TRBJ1-6
size: .
V: TRBV27
D: .
DNA: TGTGCCAGCAGTTTAGTCCTCCGGGGCTATAATTCACCCCTCCACTTT
CDR3: CASSLVLRGYNSPLHF

J: TRBJ2-7
size: .
V: TRBV4-2
D: .
DNA: TGTGCCAGCAGCCCGAGGATTAGGTATTACGAGCAGTACTTC
CDR3: CASSPRIRYYEQYF

J: TRBJ2-7
size: .
V: TRBV24-1
D: .
DNA: TGTGCCACCAGTGATCAGGGATTCTCCGGCGAGCAGTACTTC
CDR3: CATSDQGFSGEQYF

J: TRBJ1-1
size: .
V: TRBV7-2
D: .
DNA: TGTGCCAGCAGCTTTACCCTTCCGAGGGGCACTGAAGCTTTCTTT
CDR3: CASSFTLPRGTEAFF

J: TRBJ2-7
size: .
V: TRBV7-8
D: .
DNA: TGTGCCAGCAGCTTAATTCTGGCGGGAAAAGCGAAACACGAGCAGTACTTC
CDR3: CASSLILAGKAKHEQYF

J: TRBJ1-4
size: .
V: TRBV6-4
D: TRBD1
DNA: TGTGCCAGCAGTGCATCTCGAGGGGGCGATGAAAAACTGTTTTTT
CDR3: CASSASRGGDEKLFF

J: TRBJ1-2
size: few
V: TRBV7-2
D: .
DNA: TGTGCCAGCAGCTCCCGGGCCTCCGGGGGCTACACCTTC
CDR3: CASSSRASGGYTF

J: TRBJ2-1
size: .
V: TRBV7-2
D: .
DNA: TGTGCCAGCAGCCAGGTCCGGAGAAGCTCCTACAATGAGCAGTTCTTC
CDR3: CASSQVRRSSYNEQFF

J: TRBJ1-1
size: .
V: TRBV7-2
D: .
DNA: TGTGCCAGCAGCTACGCGGTGGGAGGGGCGACTGAAGCTTTCTTT
CDR3: CASSYAVGGATEAFF

J: TRBJ2-1
size: .
V: TRBV3-1/TRBV3-2
D: .
DNA: TGTGCCAGCAGCCCCCGGGGTGGTGAGCAGTTCTTC
CDR3: CASSPRGGEQFF

J: TRBJ1-4
size: few
V: TRBV9
D: .
DNA: TGTGCCAGCAGCGTAGAGGTAGGGATGTATGAAAAACTGTTTTTT
CDR3: CASSVEVGMYEKLFF

J: TRBJ2-7
size: .
V: TRBV6-2/TRBV6-3
D: .
DNA: TGTGCCAGCAGTTACTCCAACATCGGGCCGTGGGTCTACGAGCAGTACTTC
CDR3: CASSYSNIGPWVYEQYF

J: TRBJ1-3
size: .
V: TRBV5-1
D: .
DNA: TGCGCCAGCAGCTTATCAGTAACTGGAAACACCATATATTTT
CDR3: CASSLSVTGNTIYF

J: TRBJ1-2
size: .
V: TRBV2
D: .
DNA: TGTGCCAGCAGTGAGACACCTCTCTATGGCTACACCTTC
CDR3: CASSETPLYGYTF

J: TRBJ2-3
size: .
V: TRBV6-4
D: TRBD1
DNA: TGTGCCAGCTCTGGACAGGGAGGCACAGATACGCAGTATTTT
CDR3: CASSGQGGTDTQYF

J: TRBJ1-1
size: .
V: TRBV7-3
D: .
DNA: TGTGCCAGCAGCTTAGGGTCAGGGATGAACACTGAAGCTTTCTTT
CDR3: CASSLGSGMNTEAFF

J: TRBJ2-1
size: .
V: TRBV24-1
D: TRBD2
DNA: TGTGCCACCAGTGATCATCGACGGGGGGTCGTTGAGCAGTTCTTC
CDR3: CATSDHRRGVVEQFF

J: TRBJ2-2
size: .
V: TRBV29-1
D: .
DNA: TGCAGCGTTGATAGGGGACTTACCGGGGAGCTGTTTTTT
CDR3: CSVDRGLTGELFF

J: TRBJ2-7
size: few
V: TRBV30
D: .
DNA: TGTGCCTGGAGTGTATACCAGGGTGGGCAGTACTTC
CDR3: CAWSVYQGGQYF

J: TRBJ2-7
size: .
V: TRBV23-1
D: TRBD2
DNA: TGCGCCAGCAGTTTGAGAACTAGCGGGAGCTACGAGCAGTACTTC
CDR3: CASSLRTSGSYEQYF

J: TRBJ1-3
size: .
V: TRBV5-1
D: TRBD1
DNA: TGCGCCAGCAGCCAGGGGACAGGGCTCCCTGGAAACACCATATATTTT
CDR3: CASSQGTGLPGNTIYF

J: TRBJ1-1
size: .
V: TRBV23-1
D: .
DNA: TGCGCCAGCAGAGAAGCTTTCTTT
CDR3: CASREAFF

J: TRBJ2-2
size: .
V: TRBV5-1
D: TRBD1
DNA: TGCGCCAGCAGCTGGGGGACAGGGGACACCGGGGAGCTGTTTTTT
CDR3: CASSWGTGDTGELFF

J: TRBJ1-4
size: .
V: TRBV5-1
D: TRBD1
DNA: TGCGCCAGCAGCTTGGGCTTTGGACAGGGGGTCGAAAAACTGTTTTTT
CDR3: CASSLGFGQGVEKLFF

J: TRBJ1-2
size: .
V: TRBV2
D: .
DNA: TGTGCCAGCAGTCCCCTAACAGGAGACTATGGCTACACCTTC
CDR3: CASSPLTGDYGYTF

J: TRBJ1-2
size: .
V: TRBV3-1/TRBV3-2
D: .
DNA: TGTGCCAGCAGCCAAGATACGGCGTTCTATGGCTACACCTTC
CDR3: CASSQDTAFYGYTF

J: TRBJ1-6
size: once
V: TRBV7-8
D: .
DNA: TGTGCCAGCAGCGCGGGACCTTATAATTCACCCCTCCACTTT
CDR3: CASSAGPYNSPLHF

J: TRBJ1-5
size: .
V: TRBV11-2
D: .
DNA: TGTGCCAGCAGCTTATCCGACGGCCAGCCCCAGCATTTT
CDR3: CASSLSDGQPQHF

J: TRBJ1-4
size: .
V: TRBV19
D: .
DNA: TGTGCCAGTAGTATCAGGAGTTGGGGTGAAAAACTGTTTTTT
CDR3: CASSIRSWGEKLFF

J: TRBJ2-1
size: .
V: TRBV29-1
D: TRBD1
DNA: TGCAGCCTCCTCACCGGGACAGGGGTACTGGATGAGCAGTTCTTC
CDR3: CSLLTGTGVLDEQFF

J: TRBJ2-7
size: once
V: TRBV9
D: .
DNA: TGTGCCAGCAGCCCAGGGGGGGCAGGGATGTACGAGCAGTACTTC
CDR3: CASSPGGAGMYEQYF

J: TRBJ1-5
size: .
V: TRBV5-6
D: .
DNA: TGTGCCAGCAGCTTGGGCAGATGGTTATCGGACCAGCATTTT
CDR3: CASSLGRWLSDQHF